This TCR beta chain was identified during a study of cytomegalovirus exposure and HLA in healthy donors. In regard to this clone: Antigen specificity is unknown.

Study-level results: Earlier analysis looked at TCR beta V segments, and most were productive about 90% or about 30% of the time. Solely CMV serostatus was available to characterize immune exposure. In a later analysis, specific HLA alleles were associated with approximately 16,000 TCR beta sequences at a 0.05 false discovery rate.

The PCR used 60 Vbeta and 13 Jbeta primers. Generated by immunoSEQ multiplex PCR, the TCRdb table keeps only in-frame clones and is missing some. The data show roughly 66,000 clones, 55% to 70% seen once. Sequences were obtained from PBMCs. This sequence originates from a woman between 50 and 59 years old in good health and CMV-seronegative.

CDR3 region: CASRNGQGGTEAFF. The CDR3 bases are TGCGCCAGCAGAAACGGACAGGGAGGTACTGAAGCTTTCTTT. V gene TRBV10-2 combines with J gene TRBJ1-1; 8 bases fit TRBD1. The V and J ends lost 6 bases and 5 bases, in that order; junction bases with no gene match: 8. CDR1 and CDR2 (germline): WSHSY, SAAADI. This CDR3 spans 14 amino acids.